Following are 12 T cell receptor beta chains from one sample sequenced in a study of T cell repertoires in cytomegalovirus infection. One entry per CDR3 protein, called by TCRdb with MiXCR from the reads. The table has about 450,000 distinct CDR3 sequences, approximately 30% seen once; the top ten hold roughly 15%. The specimen sequenced was PBMCs. The receptors come from a human donor in good health (CMV status not recorded). Some clones in this sample may be carry-over from other donors' samples.

The V and J genes are TRBV5-1 and TRBJ2-3; D gene ambiguous. This CDR3 comprises 13 residues. Trimming removed 2 bases from V and 4 bases from J, with 8 bases in between. Germline assignment: CDR1 SGHRS and CDR2 YFSETQ. The CDR3 loop is CASSFGAADTQYF. The CDR3 bases are TGCGCCAGCAGCTTTGGAGCAGCAGATACGCAGTATTTT.

This clonotype came up many times. The chain couples TRBV11-2 to TRBJ1-1; possibly TRBD1 for D (6 bases). The V gene's germline CDR1 is SGHAT and CDR2 FQNNGV. Deletions cut 5 bases from V and 0 bases from J, with 13 bases between. CDR3 length: 15 residues. Here the CDR3 DNA reads TGTGCCAGCAGCCAAGGACAGAAACTGAACACTGAAGCTTTCTTT. Translation gives CASSQGQKLNTEAFF.

This clonotype was picked up a small number of times. The chain is built from TRBV12-3 or TRBV12-4 and TRBJ2-1; D might be TRBD1 (6 bases). The CDR3 consists of 13 residues. Trimming stripped 10 bases from V and 3 bases from J, with 13 bases between. The CDR3 is CATRGGVYNEQFF. DNA for the CDR3: TGTGCCACTCGTGGGGGCGTCTACAATGAGCAGTTCTTC.

The table lists this clonotype with a count of one. The junction does not match germline at one end; this may be a read error. J is TRBJ1-5 and V is TRBV7-2, with D hard to call. The CDR3 is 17 residues long. The germline V gene encodes CDR1 SGHTA and CDR2 FQGNSA. Here the CDR3 DNA reads TGTGCCAGCAGCTTAGTTCCGGGCCAAGATAGCAATCAGCCCCCGCCTTTT. This codes for CASSLVPGQDSNQPPPF.

This clonotype has just a few counts. The chain couples TRBV7-4 to TRBJ1-1; perhaps TRBD1 as D (6 bases). V was shortened by 4 bases and J by 6 bases, with 12 bases between the two germline ends. The length of the CDR3 is 13 residues. In germline, CDR1 is SGHVT, CDR2 SQSDAQ. This CDR3 is CASSYHREAEAFF. CDR3 coding DNA: TGTGCCAGCAGCTATCACAGGGAAGCTGAAGCTTTCTTT.

This clonotype appeared a few times. This rearrangement joins TRBV30 to TRBJ2-1; TRBD1 might be the D (5 bases). The germline gives CDR1 GTSNPN, CDR2 SVGIG (reference sequence). The CDR3 consists of 14 residues. The V end lost 0 bases, the J end lost 4 bases, and 10 bases lay between the germline ends. The CDR3 protein is CAWSVGQGYNEQFF. Written as DNA, the CDR3 is TGTGCCTGGAGTGTAGGGCAGGGATACAATGAGCAGTTCTTC.

In regard to this clonotype: At one boundary the junction diverges from the germline segment, which might be a read error. CDR3 nucleotides: TGTGCCAGCAGCCAACAAGCGCCGGGACTAGCGAATGAGCAGTTCTTC. Its translation is CASSQQAPGLANEQFF. V usage is TRBV4-1 and J usage is TRBJ2-1, with 10 bases fitting TRBD2. CDR3 length: 16 amino acids. CDR1 MGHRA and CDR2 YSYEKL come from the germline V gene.

This clonotype was detected a few times. This sequence joins TRBV6-1 and TRBJ2-7; D is possibly TRBD2 (6 bases). Between the trimmed V and J ends, which lost 8 bases and 3 bases, there was a span of 11 bases. There are 12 residues in the CDR3. CDR1 and CDR2 (germline): MNHNS, SASEGT. DNA for the CDR3: TGTGCCAGCGGTGGAGGGTTCTACGAGCAGTACTTC. It encodes CASGGGFYEQYF.

This clonotype was seen ten or more times. CDR3 in amino acids: CASSHPPRRVNTEAFF. CDR3 bases: TGCGCCAGCAGCCACCCCCCTAGACGGGTGAACACTGAAGCTTTCTTT. This rearrangement joins TRBV4-1 to TRBJ1-1; D ambiguous. V dropped 3 bases and J dropped 0 bases, with 14 bases sitting between them. The CDR3 length is 16 residues. Looked up from germline, CDR1 is MGHRA and CDR2 is YSYEKL.

This clonotype came up a few times. CDR3 coding DNA: TGTGCCAGCTCACCAGCGACAGGGAGCGGCGGCTACACCTTC. It codes for CASSPATGSGGYTF. The V gene is TRBV18, the J gene TRBJ1-2; 7 bases are a match to TRBD1. Germline CDR1 and CDR2: KGHSH and LQKENI. The CDR3 is made up of 14 amino acids. V lost 2 bases, J lost 8 bases, and 8 bases stayed unmatched.

The chain combines TRBV19 with TRBJ1-5, with D possibly matching TRBD1 (5 bases). Germline V lookup: CDR1 LNHDA, CDR2 SQIVND (reference sequence). The V gene lost 7 bases and the J gene lost 7 bases, with 26 bases spanning the gap. There are 17 residues in the CDR3. CDR3 nucleotide sequence: TGTGCCAGTAACTATTTAAATCAGGGACCCAAGGGACAGCCCCAGCATTTT. It translates to CASNYLNQGPKGQPQHF.

The chain has TRBV11-2 and TRBJ1-1, with TRBD1 matching 7 bases. Trimming cost V 5 bases and J 1 base; bases outside gene matches: 16. This CDR3 spans 18 amino acids. Germline V gene data show CDR1 as SGHAT and CDR2 as FQNNGV. The CDR3 protein is CASSVTTDRMRENTEAFF. CDR3 bases: TGTGCCAGCAGCGTGACGACGGACAGGATGAGGGAGAACACTGAAGCTTTCTTT.